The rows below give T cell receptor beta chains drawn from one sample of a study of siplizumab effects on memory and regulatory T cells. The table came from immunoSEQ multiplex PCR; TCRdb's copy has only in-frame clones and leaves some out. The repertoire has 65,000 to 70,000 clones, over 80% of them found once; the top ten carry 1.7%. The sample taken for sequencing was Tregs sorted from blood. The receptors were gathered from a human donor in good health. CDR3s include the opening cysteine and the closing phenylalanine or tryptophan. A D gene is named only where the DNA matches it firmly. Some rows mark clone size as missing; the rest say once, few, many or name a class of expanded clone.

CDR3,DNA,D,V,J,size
CASSVRGILYNEQFF,TGCGCCAGCAGTGTTCGGGGGATCTTATACAATGAGCAGTTCTTC,.,TRBV10-2,TRBJ2-1,.
CASSLGSDSGNTIYF,TGTGCCAGCAGCCTCGGGTCCGACTCTGGAAACACCATATATTTT,.,TRBV9,TRBJ1-3,few
CASSEVGRGSGETQYF,TGTGCCAGCAGTGAAGTGGGACGAGGGTCGGGGGAGACCCAGTACTTC,.,TRBV2,TRBJ2-5,.
CASSFGAGADEKLFF,TGTGCCAGCAGCTTTGGTGCAGGGGCGGATGAAAAACTGTTTTTT,.,TRBV5-5,TRBJ1-4,.
CSVEDTGFGAFF,TGCAGCGTTGAAGATACAGGGTTTGGAGCTTTCTTT,.,TRBV29-1,TRBJ1-1,.
CASSVGLAGRILYNEQFF,TGTGCCAGCAGCGTAGGTTTGGCGGGCCGAATTCTCTACAATGAGCAGTTCTTC,.,TRBV9,TRBJ2-1,.
CASSSDRDRGTYEQYF,TGTGCCAGCAGCTCAGACCGGGACAGGGGAACCTACGAGCAGTACTTC,TRBD1,TRBV5-5,TRBJ2-7,.
CAISDRGSGNTIYF,TGTGCCATCAGTGATAGAGGGTCGGGAAACACCATATATTTT,.,TRBV10-3,TRBJ1-3,.
CAIKPSGSYEQYF,TGTGCCATCAAGCCTAGCGGGAGTTACGAGCAGTACTTC,TRBD2,TRBV10-3,TRBJ2-7,once
CASSTLLAGGPDTQYF,TGTGCCAGCAGCACTCTACTAGCGGGAGGGCCAGATACGCAGTATTTT,TRBD2,TRBV9,TRBJ2-3,.
CASSEEWDRRVTDTQYF,TGTGCCAGCAGTGAAGAGTGGGATAGGAGAGTTACAGATACGCAGTATTTT,.,TRBV6-1,TRBJ2-3,.
CASSLAGEGGYTF,TGCGCCAGCAGCCTCGCAGGGGAGGGTGGCTACACCTTC,.,TRBV5-1,TRBJ1-2,.
CASSRDRLTITDTQYF,TGTGCCAGCTCACGAGACAGGCTCACCATCACAGATACGCAGTATTTT,.,TRBV18,TRBJ2-3,.
CAFLDRVYTGELFF,TGTGCCTTCCTGGACAGGGTTTACACCGGGGAGCTGTTTTTT,TRBD1,TRBV30,TRBJ2-2,.
CASSLIRGATNIQYF,TGTGCCAGCAGCTTGATTCGGGGCGCCACAAACATTCAGTACTTC,.,TRBV5-8,TRBJ2-4,.
CASSSPRGYEQYF,TGTGCCAGCAGCTCCCCCAGGGGATACGAGCAGTACTTC,.,TRBV5-5,TRBJ2-7,.
CASSNRDNAWRAFF,TGCGCCAGCAGCAACCGGGACAATGCTTGGCGAGCTTTCTTT,.,TRBV4-1,TRBJ1-1,.
CASSVGQNYGYTF,TGCGCCAGCAGCGTAGGACAGAACTATGGCTACACCTTC,.,TRBV5-1,TRBJ1-2,.
CASSQDWTAIQETQYF,TGCGCCAGCAGCCAAGATTGGACAGCCATACAAGAGACCCAGTACTTC,.,TRBV4-3,TRBJ2-5,.
CASSRGTDTQYF,TGTGCCAGCAGCCGCGGTACAGATACGCAGTATTTT,.,TRBV11-3,TRBJ2-3,.
CASSLDLQGNQPQHF,TGTGCCAGCAGCTTAGATCTACAGGGCAATCAGCCCCAGCATTTT,.,TRBV11-3,TRBJ1-5,.
CASSHGRDYLNEQFF,TGCGCCAGCAGCCATGGCCGGGACTACCTCAATGAGCAGTTCTTC,TRBD2,TRBV4-3,TRBJ2-1,.
CASSLAGSVYEQYF,TGTGCCAGCAGCTTAGCCGGGAGCGTCTACGAGCAGTACTTC,.,TRBV7-9,TRBJ2-7,.